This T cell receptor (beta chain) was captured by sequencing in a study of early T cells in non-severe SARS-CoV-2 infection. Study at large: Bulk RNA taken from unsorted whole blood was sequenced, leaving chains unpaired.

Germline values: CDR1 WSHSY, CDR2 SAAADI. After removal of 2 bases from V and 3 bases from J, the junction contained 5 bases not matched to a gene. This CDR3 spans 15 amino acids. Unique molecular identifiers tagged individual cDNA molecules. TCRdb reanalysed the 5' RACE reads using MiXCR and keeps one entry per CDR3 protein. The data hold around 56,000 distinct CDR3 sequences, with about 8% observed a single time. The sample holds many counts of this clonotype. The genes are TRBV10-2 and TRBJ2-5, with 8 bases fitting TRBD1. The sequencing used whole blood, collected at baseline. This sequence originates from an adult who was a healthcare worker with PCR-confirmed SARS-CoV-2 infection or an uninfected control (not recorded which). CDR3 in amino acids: CASSESAGGKETQYF. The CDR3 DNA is TGCGCCAGCAGTGAGAGCGCAGGGGGCAAAGAGACCCAGTACTTC.